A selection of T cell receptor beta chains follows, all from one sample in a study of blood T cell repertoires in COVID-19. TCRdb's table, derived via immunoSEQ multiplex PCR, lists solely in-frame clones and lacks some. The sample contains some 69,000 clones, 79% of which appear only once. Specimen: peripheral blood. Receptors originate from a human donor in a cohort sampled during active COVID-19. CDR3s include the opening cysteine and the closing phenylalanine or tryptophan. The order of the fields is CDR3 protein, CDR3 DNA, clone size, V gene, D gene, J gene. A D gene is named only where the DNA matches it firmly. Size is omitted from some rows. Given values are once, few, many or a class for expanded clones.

CDR3: CASSFRTGEATDTQYF; DNA: TGCGCCAGCAGCTTCAGGACAGGGGAAGCCACAGATACGCAGTATTTT; size: .; V: TRBV5-1; D: TRBD1; J: TRBJ2-3
CDR3: CASSLGGDSYEQYF; DNA: TGTGCCAGCAGTTTAGGTGGAGATTCCTACGAGCAGTACTTC; size: .; V: TRBV28; D: .; J: TRBJ2-7
CDR3: CSASSRTYEQYF; DNA: TGCAGTGCTAGTTCACGGACTTACGAGCAGTACTTC; size: .; V: TRBV20-1; D: .; J: TRBJ2-7
CDR3: CASREDSPNSPLHF; DNA: TGTGCCAGTAGAGAAGACAGCCCCAATTCACCCCTCCACTTT; size: .; V: TRBV19; D: .; J: TRBJ1-6
CDR3: CASSGQGSYNEQFF; DNA: TGTGCCAGCAGTGGGCAGGGGAGTTACAATGAGCAGTTCTTC; size: .; V: TRBV2; D: .; J: TRBJ2-1
CDR3: CASSYRTGETYEQYF; DNA: TGTGCCAGCAGCTATAGGACAGGGGAAACCTACGAGCAGTACTTC; size: .; V: TRBV7-9; D: TRBD1; J: TRBJ2-7
CDR3: CASRWTSGIYEQYF; DNA: TGTGCCAGCAGGTGGACTAGCGGGATCTACGAGCAGTACTTC; size: .; V: TRBV6-5; D: TRBD2; J: TRBJ2-7
CDR3: CASSPMGGDTEAFF; DNA: TGTGCCAGCAGCCCAATGGGAGGGGACACTGAAGCTTTCTTT; size: .; V: TRBV6-5; D: .; J: TRBJ1-1
CDR3: CAWSVQGDQPQHF; DNA: TGTGCCTGGAGTGTCCAGGGTGACCAGCCCCAGCATTTT; size: medium-sized; V: TRBV30; D: .; J: TRBJ1-5
CDR3: CASSREGTVSGNTIYF; DNA: TGTGCCAGCAGCCGTGAGGGGACAGTCTCTGGAAACACCATATATTTT; size: .; V: TRBV7-9; D: TRBD1; J: TRBJ1-3
CDR3: CASSLGQLNSPLHF; DNA: TGTGCCAGCAGCCTAGGACAGCTTAATTCACCCCTCCACTTT; size: .; V: TRBV3-1/TRBV3-2; D: .; J: TRBJ1-6
CDR3: CASSLPGQGNTEAFF; DNA: TGTGCCAGCAGTCTACCGGGACAGGGGAACACTGAAGCTTTCTTT; size: .; V: TRBV28; D: TRBD1; J: TRBJ1-1
CDR3: CASSQPTGSGDTQYF; DNA: TGTGCCAGCAGCCAACCAACAGGGTCGGGGGATACGCAGTATTTT; size: .; V: TRBV7-2; D: .; J: TRBJ2-3
CDR3: CASSDDTGGDSGNTIYF; DNA: TGTGCCAGCAGTGACGACACAGGGGGCGACTCGGGAAACACCATATATTTT; size: .; V: TRBV2; D: TRBD1; J: TRBJ1-3
CDR3: CASSDRPNTEAFF; DNA: TGTGCCAGTAGTGACAGACCGAACACTGAAGCTTTCTTT; size: .; V: TRBV19; D: .; J: TRBJ1-1
CDR3: CASKGTANSPLHF; DNA: TGTGCCAGCAAAGGAACAGCTAATTCACCCCTCCACTTT; size: .; V: TRBV2; D: .; J: TRBJ1-6
CDR3: CAISDLDREATDTQYF; DNA: TGTGCCATCAGTGACTTGGACAGGGAGGCCACAGATACGCAGTATTTT; size: .; V: TRBV10-3; D: TRBD1; J: TRBJ2-3
CDR3: CASSRGGGTDTQYF; DNA: TGTGCCAGCAGTCGGGGGGGCGGCACAGATACGCAGTATTTT; size: .; V: TRBV2; D: TRBD2; J: TRBJ2-3
CDR3: CASSSEGALGSRAFF; DNA: TGCGCCAGCAGCTCTGAGGGAGCTCTGGGGTCCCGGGCTTTCTTT; size: .; V: TRBV5-1; D: .; J: TRBJ1-1
CDR3: CASSVGGGFGTIYF; DNA: TGTGCCAGCAGTGTCGGAGGGGGCTTCGGCACCATATATTTT; size: .; V: TRBV2; D: TRBD1; J: TRBJ1-3
CDR3: CASRITGGRGEQYF; DNA: TGTGCCAGCAGGATAACAGGGGGGCGAGGCGAGCAGTACTTC; size: .; V: TRBV13; D: TRBD1; J: TRBJ2-7
CDR3: CASSLGRGTEKLFF; DNA: TGTGCCAGCAGCTTAGGCAGGGGGACTGAAAAACTGTTTTTT; size: .; V: TRBV7-2; D: TRBD1; J: TRBJ1-4
CDR3: CATSEHGTGVETQYF; DNA: TGTGCCACCAGTGAACATGGGACAGGGGTTGAGACCCAGTACTTC; size: .; V: TRBV24-1; D: TRBD1; J: TRBJ2-5
CDR3: CSASSQRGGWDTQYF; DNA: TGCAGTGCTAGTTCCCAGCGGGGGGGCTGGGATACGCAGTATTTT; size: .; V: TRBV20-1; D: TRBD2; J: TRBJ2-3
CDR3: CASSYSTDSSGNTIYF; DNA: TGTGCCAGCAGTTACTCTACCGACAGCTCTGGAAACACCATATATTTT; size: .; V: TRBV6-5; D: .; J: TRBJ1-3
CDR3: CASSLALGLAGIQTQYF; DNA: TGCGCCAGCAGCTTGGCCTTAGGACTAGCGGGCATACAGACCCAGTACTTC; size: .; V: TRBV5-1; D: TRBD2; J: TRBJ2-5
CDR3: CASSYSPGVENDEQFF; DNA: TGTGCCAGCAGTTACTCGCCAGGGGTTGAAAACGATGAGCAGTTCTTC; size: .; V: TRBV6-5; D: .; J: TRBJ2-1
CDR3: CASSEVARKAEAFF; DNA: TGTGCCAGCAGTGAAGTTGCCAGGAAAGCTGAAGCTTTCTTT; size: .; V: TRBV6-1; D: .; J: TRBJ1-1
CDR3: CASSIGTGVNQPQHF; DNA: TGTGCCAGTAGTATAGGGACAGGGGTGAATCAGCCCCAGCATTTT; size: .; V: TRBV19; D: TRBD1; J: TRBJ1-5
CDR3: CASSVQPNTGELFF; DNA: TGCGCCAGCAGCGTACAGCCGAACACCGGGGAGCTGTTTTTT; size: .; V: TRBV5-1; D: .; J: TRBJ2-2
CDR3: CASSVGTGAWVQYF; DNA: TGCGCCAGCAGTGTGGGGACAGGTGCTTGGGTGCAGTATTTT; size: .; V: TRBV10-1; D: TRBD1; J: TRBJ2-3
CDR3: CASSSYPDGVNTEAFF; DNA: TGTGCCAGCAGTTCCTACCCGGACGGGGTGAACACTGAAGCTTTCTTT; size: .; V: TRBV28; D: .; J: TRBJ1-1
CDR3: CATSRVAGGTGELFF; DNA: TGTGCCACCAGCAGGGTAGCGGGAGGTACCGGGGAGCTGTTTTTT; size: .; V: TRBV15; D: TRBD2; J: TRBJ2-2
CDR3: CASSPGLAGDPFLETQYF; DNA: TGTGCCAGTAGCCCGGGACTAGCGGGGGACCCGTTTTTAGAGACCCAGTACTTC; size: .; V: TRBV19; D: TRBD2; J: TRBJ2-5
CDR3: CAWSPSQTGAWAPQHF; DNA: TGTGCCTGGAGTCCCTCCCAAACAGGGGCCTGGGCGCCCCAGCATTTT; size: .; V: TRBV30; D: TRBD1; J: TRBJ1-5
CDR3: CASSLGTTDTQYF; DNA: TGTGCCAGCAGCTTGGGGACTACAGATACGCAGTATTTT; size: .; V: TRBV5-6; D: .; J: TRBJ2-3
CDR3: CASRPLPRDSTDTQYF; DNA: TGTGCAAGTCGCCCGCTCCCGCGGGACAGCACAGATACGCAGTATTTT; size: .; V: TRBV12-2; D: .; J: TRBJ2-3
CDR3: CAIREKQGTYGYTF; DNA: TGTGCCATCAGGGAAAAACAGGGGACCTATGGCTACACCTTC; size: .; V: TRBV10-3; D: TRBD1; J: TRBJ1-2
CDR3: CASSRGTGGTLYEQYF; DNA: TGTGCCAGCAGCCGCGGGACAGGGGGGACCCTCTACGAGCAGTACTTC; size: .; V: TRBV7-9; D: TRBD1; J: TRBJ2-7
CDR3: CASSPPTGANYGYTF; DNA: TGTGCCAGCTCACCACCCACAGGGGCTAACTATGGCTACACCTTC; size: .; V: TRBV18; D: TRBD1; J: TRBJ1-2
CDR3: CASSPSTSSNQPQHF; DNA: TGTGCCAGCTCACCGAGTACGTCGAGCAATCAGCCCCAGCATTTT; size: .; V: TRBV18; D: .; J: TRBJ1-5
CDR3: CAGNRQGIGSSYEQYF; DNA: TGTGCCGGAAATAGACAGGGAATCGGGAGCTCCTACGAGCAGTACTTC; size: once; V: TRBV2; D: .; J: TRBJ2-7
CDR3: CASSEGRREADTQYF; DNA: TGTGCCAGCAGCGAGGGGCGCCGGGAGGCAGATACGCAGTATTTT; size: .; V: TRBV9; D: TRBD2; J: TRBJ2-3
CDR3: CASSAGGSYNSPLHF; DNA: TGTGCCAGTAGCGCAGGGGGCTCCTATAATTCACCCCTCCACTTT; size: .; V: TRBV19; D: TRBD1; J: TRBJ1-6
CDR3: CASSSWTSGRVGELFF; DNA: TGTGCCAGCAGTTCATGGACTAGCGGGAGGGTGGGGGAGCTGTTTTTT; size: .; V: TRBV28; D: TRBD2; J: TRBJ2-2
CDR3: CASSADSDDSNYGYTF; DNA: TGTGCCAGCAGCGCGGACAGCGATGATTCTAACTATGGCTACACCTTC; size: once; V: TRBV25-1; D: .; J: TRBJ1-2
CDR3: CASSYDAGGSYEQYF; DNA: TGTGCCAGCAGTTACGATGCGGGAGGATCCTACGAGCAGTACTTC; size: .; V: TRBV6-2/TRBV6-3; D: TRBD2; J: TRBJ2-7
CDR3: CASRRASRDRNPGAFF; DNA: TGCGCCAGTAGGCGGGCGTCCCGGGACAGGAACCCTGGGGCTTTCTTT; size: .; V: TRBV4-1; D: TRBD1; J: TRBJ1-1
CDR3: CASSLHGASGGNEQFF; DNA: TGTGCCAGCAGCTTACACGGGGCTAGCGGGGGCAATGAGCAGTTCTTC; size: .; V: TRBV13; D: TRBD2; J: TRBJ2-1